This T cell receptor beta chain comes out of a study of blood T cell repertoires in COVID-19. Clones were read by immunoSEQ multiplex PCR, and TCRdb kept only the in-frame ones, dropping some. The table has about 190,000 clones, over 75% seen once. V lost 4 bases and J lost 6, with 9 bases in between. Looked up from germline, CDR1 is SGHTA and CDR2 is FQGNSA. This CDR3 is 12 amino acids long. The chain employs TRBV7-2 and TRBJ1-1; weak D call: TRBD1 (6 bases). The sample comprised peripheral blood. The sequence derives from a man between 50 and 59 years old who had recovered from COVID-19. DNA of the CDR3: TGTGCCAGCAGCTATCCAGGGGCTGAAGCTTTCTTT. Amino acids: CASSYPGAEAFF.